This paragraph covers one T cell receptor (beta chain) sequence. Its antigen has not been determined. One end of the junction fails to match germline, which may point to a read error. Expansion of CD8+CD57+ cells had been shown by flow cytometry in the patients chosen for sequencing. Every patient had a diagnosis of severe acquired aplastic anemia based on International Study of Aplastic Anemia and Agranulocytosis and Camitta criteria. No patient had received any therapy when blood was sampled. TCR repertoires of sorted CD4+ and CD8+ blood T cells from severe aplastic anemia patients and healthy subjects were deep-sequenced in the study. Patients were enrolled in the USA under clinicaltrials.gov protocols 00001620, 01623167, 00001397, 00071045, 00081523 and 00961064. Ficoll-Paque density gradient centrifugation was used to isolate peripheral blood mononuclear cells. Before DNA extraction, CD4+ and CD8+ T cells were sorted by FACS or by magnetic beads.

Genomic DNA was used as template for profiling of TCR beta VDJ combinations and CDR3 sequences. TCR repertoire sequencing was run on an Illumina HiSeq 2000. Processing in the source paper ran as follows. TRBV/TRBJ rearrangement plots, CDR3 size and DJ length profiles, and Simpson's diversity index were used to assess repertoires. The most abundant DNA sequence in the deep sequencing data was defined as the immunodominant clone. CDR3 amino acid sequences were screened for sharing across subjects and were compared with published repertoires and the VDJdb database. TCRdb reran the public reads through fastp at Q25 and MiXCR, keeping productive beta chains. Rows merge per CDR3 protein into single entries with the most common DNA and genes. TCRdb, not the original authors, processed these V and J calls. The sample table contains 200,000 to 300,000 distinct CDR3 sequences; only one count was recorded for less than 85% of them. Around 40% of the sample comes from the top ten.

The data belong to a study of CD8+CD57+ T cells in acquired aplastic anemia (dated by TCRdb to 2016 to 2018). Concerning the study at large: DNA extracted from sorted CD4+ and CD8+ cells had a mean of roughly 3.4 ug, with a range of roughly 0.18 to 27.4 ug. CD8+CD57+ expansion was defined as frequency above the mean frequency observed in healthy subjects. What the authors observed across the whole study: Around 28 CD8+ CDR3 sequences were found to be shared between patients and controls, but these sequences appeared to be highly expressed in patients and within the immunodominant clones of the patients. No significant difference in CD8+ Simpson's diversity was found between patients and healthy controls (P=0.060).

The germline V gene yields SGHTA for CDR1 and FQGTGA for CDR2. Spanning cysteine to phenylalanine, the CDR3 consists of 16 amino acids. Of the read, only the CDR3 DNA is kept; its 48 bases are in frame from base 1. The chain links TRBV7-3 with TRBJ1-1; TRBD1 could be the D gene, as 6 bases match. Sequenced: sorted CD4+, CD8+, or CD8+CD57+ T cells (not recorded which) from PBMCs. The TCR originated in a human donor with aplastic anemia. The DNA sequence is as follows: TGTGCCAGCAGCCCCGACCGTTGGACAGCTGGCACTGGAGCTTTCTTT. Translated, this gives CASSPDRWTAGTGAFF.